This TCR beta chain was recovered during a study of OX40 agonist ivuxolimab in advanced cancers. Details on this clone: No antigen is known for it.

The CDR3 is made up of 16 amino acids. Germline V gives CDR1 SGHVS, CDR2 FQNEAQ. J was trimmed by 5 bases and V by 0 bases; bases with no gene match: 7. Study-wide points: Mean expanded clone counts were higher in CD8+ than CD4+ T cells.

Using immunoSEQ multiplex PCR, the repertoire was profiled, and TCRdb retains in-frame clones only, with some absent. The sample has approximately 48,000 clones, over 75% seen once. Individuals having autoimmune disease history or systemic immunosuppression were not enrolled. The TCR originated in an adult with an advanced solid tumor such as melanoma, head and neck, liver or kidney cancer. The source material was CD4+ or CD8+ T cells sorted from blood, sampled in a trial of the OX40 agonist ivuxolimab. The rearrangement links TRBV7-8 to TRBJ2-1, with 7 nucleotides matching TRBD2. CDR3 DNA: TGTGCCAGCAGCTTAGCTCGACTAGCTACAAACAATGAGCAGTTCTTC. Translated, it gives CASSLARLATNNEQFF.